This entry lists 11 T cell receptor beta chains sequenced from one sample in a study of blood T cell repertoires in COVID-19. Generated by immunoSEQ multiplex PCR, the TCRdb table keeps only in-frame clones and is missing some. The sample gives approximately 150,000 clones, approximately 90% of which show up once; less than 4% is in the top ten. Sequenced material: peripheral blood. The receptors originated from a woman aged 60-75 years with active COVID-19.

V usage is TRBV7-2 and J usage is TRBJ2-5; 8 positions agree with TRBD2. CDR3 length: 15 residues. The J segment lost 4 bases and the V segment lost 2 bases, leaving 6 bases of the junction unmatched. Germline V CDR1 and CDR2: SGHTA, FQGNSA. This CDR3 reads CASSLTRLAGETQYF. CDR3 DNA sequence: TGTGCCAGCAGCTTAACTAGGCTAGCGGGAGAGACCCAGTACTTC.

The V gene is TRBV7-9, the J gene TRBJ1-3, with D hard to call. CDR3 length: 12 residues. Germline CDR1 and CDR2: SEHNR and FQNEAQ (reference sequence). The V and J ends lost 3 bases and 11 bases respectively, with 11 bases between them. As DNA, the CDR3 is TGTGCCAGCAGCTTCTCCGCGATAGCCATATATTTT. Amino acids: CASSFSAIAIYF.

The chain has TRBV29-1 and TRBJ1-1, with D possibly TRBD1 on 6 matching bases. Germline lookup yields CDR1 SQVTM and CDR2 ANQGSEA. V lost 6 bases to trimming and J lost 8 bases, with 25 bases between them. This CDR3 contains 15 residues. The CDR3 nucleotides read TGCAGCGTAGTGGTATCCTTTTTAGGGGGGGCCGAAGCTTTCTTT. The encoded protein is CSVVVSFLGGAEAFF.

The J gene is TRBJ2-3, the V gene TRBV4-1; no clear D. Germline V gene lookup returns CDR1 MGHRA and CDR2 YSYEKL. Trimming stripped 1 base from V and 1 base from J, with 9 bases between. CDR3 length: 15 residues. The CDR3 sequence is CASSQGRGGTDTQYF. The CDR3 nucleotides read TGCGCCAGCAGCCAAGGGCGAGGAGGCACAGATACGCAGTATTTT.

The chain links TRBV18 to TRBJ1-5; possibly TRBD1 for D (5 bases). CDR3 length: 14 amino acids. Trimming removed 1 base from V and 1 base from J, with 5 bases in between. Per the germline V gene, CDR1 is KGHSH and CDR2 is LQKENI. The CDR3 loop reads CASSPQGSNQPQHF. CDR3 sequence (DNA): TGTGCCAGCTCACCACAGGGGAGCAATCAGCCCCAGCATTTT.

This chain connects TRBV5-4 to TRBJ2-5, with 7 bases matching TRBD1. The CDR3 extends over 14 amino acids. The germline V gene encodes CDR1 SGHNT and CDR2 YYREEE (reference sequence). The junction had 3 bases not matched to a gene; V was cut back by 0 bases and J by 4 bases. CDR3 in amino acids: CASSLEPGGETQYF. DNA for the CDR3: TGTGCCAGCAGCTTGGAACCAGGGGGAGAGACCCAGTACTTC.

The gene calls are TRBV12-3 or TRBV12-4 and TRBJ2-7, with D perhaps TRBD1 (5 bases). The CDR3 spans 12 residues. V lost 8 bases, J lost 3 bases, and 11 bases lay in between. CDR3 loop: CASSRQGYEQYF. In DNA, the CDR3 is TGTGCCAGCTCACGGCAGGGCTACGAGCAGTACTTC.

The chain links TRBV10-2 to TRBJ1-4; 10 nucleotides line up with TRBD1. The CDR3 has 15 residues. V trimming: 5 bases; J trimming: 5 bases; junction bases outside the gene matches: 5. CDR1 and CDR2 (germline): WSHSY, SAAADI. The CDR3 DNA is TGCGCCAGCAGTCGGGACAGGGGCTTAAATGAAAAACTGTTTTTT. Residues: CASSRDRGLNEKLFF.

The chain combines TRBV5-8 with TRBJ2-1, with TRBD2 identical over 9 bases. CDR1 and CDR2 (germline): SGHTS, YDEGEE. V gave up 6 bases and J gave up 5 bases; unmatched junction bases: 15. The CDR3 totals 17 residues. The CDR3 DNA follows: TGTGCCAGCACCTCCTGGGGGTTAGCGGGAGCCAACAATGAGCAGTTCTTC. It is translated as CASTSWGLAGANNEQFF. Combining the CDR3 with reference TRBV5-8 and TRBJ2-1 gives the whole variable domain EAGVTQSPTHLIKTRGQQATLRCSPISGHTSVYWYQQALGLGLQFLLWYDEGEERNRGNFPPRFSGRQFPNYSSELNVNALELEDSALYLCASTSWGLAGANNEQFFGPGTRLTVL.

The chain is built from TRBV5-6 and TRBJ2-3; 15 bases agree with TRBD2. CDR1 and CDR2 (germline): SGHDT, YYEEEE. The CDR3 spans 15 residues. With V trimmed by 6 bases and J by 5 bases, 4 bases remained unmatched. The CDR3 DNA sequence: TGTGCCAGCACCCGGACTAGCGGGAGGGGAGATACGCAGTATTTT. Translation: CASTRTSGRGDTQYF.

The CDR3 is CSASLGQGSYNSPLHF. The DNA of the CDR3 is TGCAGTGCTAGTCTCGGCCAGGGCTCCTATAATTCACCCCTCCACTTT. The rearrangement joins TRBV20-1 to TRBJ1-6, with a tentative D call TRBD1 (5 bases). Germline V gives CDR1 DFQATT, CDR2 SNEGSKA (reference sequence). V shed 3 bases and J shed 0 bases, with 12 bases lying between them. The CDR3 contains 16 residues.